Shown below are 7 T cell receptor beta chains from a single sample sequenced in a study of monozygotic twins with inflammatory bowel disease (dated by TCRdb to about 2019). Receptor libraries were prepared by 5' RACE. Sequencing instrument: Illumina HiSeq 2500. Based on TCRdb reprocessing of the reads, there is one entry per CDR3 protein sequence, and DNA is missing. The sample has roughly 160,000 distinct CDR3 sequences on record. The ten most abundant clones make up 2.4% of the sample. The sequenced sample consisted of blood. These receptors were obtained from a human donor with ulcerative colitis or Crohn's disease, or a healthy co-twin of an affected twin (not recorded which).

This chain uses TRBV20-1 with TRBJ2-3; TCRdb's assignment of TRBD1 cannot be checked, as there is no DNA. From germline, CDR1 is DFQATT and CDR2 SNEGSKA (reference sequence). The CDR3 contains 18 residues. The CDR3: CSARDSYWGQGRQDTQYF.

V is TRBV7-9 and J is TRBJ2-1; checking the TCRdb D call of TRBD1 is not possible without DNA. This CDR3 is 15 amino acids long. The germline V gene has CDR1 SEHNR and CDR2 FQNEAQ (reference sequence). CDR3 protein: CASSFSGGPENEQFF.

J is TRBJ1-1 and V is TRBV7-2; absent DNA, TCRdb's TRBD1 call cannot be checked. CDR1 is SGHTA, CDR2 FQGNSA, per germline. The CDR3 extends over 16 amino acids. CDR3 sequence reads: CASSLAPTGWYTEAFF.

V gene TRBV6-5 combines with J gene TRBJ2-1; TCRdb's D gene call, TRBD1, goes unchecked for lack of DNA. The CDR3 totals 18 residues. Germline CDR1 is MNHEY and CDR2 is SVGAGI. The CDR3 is CASSSDSGPKLGVNEQFF.

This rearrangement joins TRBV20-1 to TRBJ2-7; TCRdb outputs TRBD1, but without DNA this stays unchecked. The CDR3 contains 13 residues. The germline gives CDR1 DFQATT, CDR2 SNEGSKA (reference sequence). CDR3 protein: CSAHEQGGYEQYF.

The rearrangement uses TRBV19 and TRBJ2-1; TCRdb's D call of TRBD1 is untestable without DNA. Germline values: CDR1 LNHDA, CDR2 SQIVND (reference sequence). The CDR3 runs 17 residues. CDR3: CASSIEMRTATGNEQFF.

This CDR3 reads CASTPRQGGDQPQHF. This chain joins TRBV19 and TRBJ1-5; TCRdb reports TRBD1, a call that lacks DNA to check it against. The CDR3 length is 15 residues. The V gene's germline CDR1 is LNHDA and CDR2 SQIVND (reference sequence).